This T cell receptor beta chain was recovered during a study of shared T cell receptors in the human thymus. TCRdb keeps only in-frame clones here, not all; method: immunoSEQ multiplex PCR. The repertoire has hundreds of thousands of clones, more than 70% of them found once; the top ten carry about 0.0094%. This CDR3 region has 13 residues. V was clipped by 10 bases and J by 7 bases, with 19 bases between them. Looked up from germline, CDR1 is LNHDA and CDR2 is SQIVND (reference sequence). The same specimen was also included in a second study, on human thymus T cells.

The TCR was taken from a boy younger than two with a congenital heart defect. The sequenced sample was thymocytes. The chain has TRBV19 and TRBJ1-2, with a tentative D call TRBD1 (6 bases). The CDR3 region has the DNA TGTGCCACCCGAAGGGGGGGTTCTTTTGGCTACACCTTC. Its protein is CATRRGGSFGYTF.